These 8 T cell receptor beta chains share one sample of origin, sequenced in a study of T cell responses to AZD1222 COVID-19 vaccine. Measured with immunoSEQ multiplex PCR; TCRdb has only the in-frame clones, and not every one. The sample holds around 150,000 clones, 94% seen once. The sequenced sample was peripheral blood, obtained on day 0 of AZD1222 vaccination. These receptors came from an adult in good health.

The V call is TRBV4-3, the J call TRBJ1-2; no clear D gene. This CDR3 is built from 14 residues. In germline, CDR1 is LGHNA, CDR2 YSLEER. The V end was cut by 0 bases, the J end by 4 bases, with 9 bases between. The CDR3 DNA reads as TGCGCCAGCAGCCAAGATTCCGGTTCCTATGGCTACACCTTC. This encodes CASSQDSGSYGYTF.

The CDR3 spells CASSLGQINTEAFF. CDR3 coding DNA: TGTGCCAGCAGCTTGGGACAGATAAACACTGAAGCTTTCTTT. This chain links TRBV5-4 with TRBJ1-1, with TRBD1 as a possible D gene (5 bases). CDR1 and CDR2 from the germline V gene are SGHNT and YYREEE (reference sequence). The CDR3 length is 14 residues. V was clipped by 0 bases and J by 2 bases, with 8 bases between them. The entire variable domain, with the rest obtained from reference TRBV5-4 and TRBJ1-1, is as follows: ETGVTQSPTHLIKTRGQQVTLRCSSQSGHNTVSWYQQALGQGPQFIFQYYREEENGRGNFPPRFSGLQFPNYSSELNVNALELDDSALYLCASSLGQINTEAFFGQGTRLTVV.

The chain carries TRBV10-3 and TRBJ1-2; 9 bases fit TRBD1. CDR1 and CDR2 from the germline V gene are ENHRY and SYGVKD. Trimming took 4 bases from V and 0 from J; bases not matched to a gene: 12. CDR3 length equals 18 residues. Written as DNA, the CDR3 is TGTGCCATCAGTGCACCGACAGGGGGGGATTTAGCTAACTATGGCTACACCTTC. It yields the protein CAISAPTGGDLANYGYTF.

The chain uses TRBV2 and TRBJ1-1; no definite D call. V was cut by 6 bases and J by 0 bases, with 11 bases left in between. The CDR3 extends over 14 amino acids. In germline, CDR1 is SNHLY, CDR2 FYNNEI. The CDR3 spells CASSGINMNTEAFF. In nucleotides, the CDR3 is TGTGCCAGCAGCGGGATAAACATGAACACTGAAGCTTTCTTT.

The rearrangement joins TRBV19 to TRBJ1-2, with a tentative D call TRBD1 (5 bases). CDR1 LNHDA and CDR2 SQIVND come from the germline V gene (reference sequence). The CDR3 loop spans 14 amino acids. The germline V and J ends were trimmed by 4 bases and 2 bases, with 11 bases remaining between them. The CDR3 DNA reads TGTGCCAGTAGTAGTTCGCGGGGGAACTATGGCTACACCTTC. Its protein product is CASSSSRGNYGYTF.

This sequence joins TRBV18 and TRBJ1-1, with D tentatively TRBD1 (5 bases). Germline lookup yields CDR1 KGHSH and CDR2 LQKENI. Trimming left V 2 bases short and J 1 base short, with 14 bases between. The CDR3 is made up of 16 amino acids. The CDR3: CASSPSSTGKNTEAFF. Written as DNA, the CDR3 is TGTGCCAGCTCACCATCTTCTACAGGAAAGAACACTGAAGCTTTCTTT.

The chain has TRBV7-9 and TRBJ1-4; no definite D call. The CDR3 consists of 15 residues. Germline values: CDR1 SEHNR, CDR2 FQNEAQ (reference sequence). Trimming shortened V by 0 bases and J by 3 bases, and 8 bases separated the two germline ends. The CDR3 loop is CASSLAEGANEKLFF. Here the CDR3 DNA reads TGTGCCAGCAGCTTAGCAGAAGGCGCTAATGAAAAACTGTTTTTT.

The genes are TRBV19 and TRBJ1-5; a weak D match, TRBD1 (6 bases). The V and J ends lost 10 bases and 2 bases respectively, with 21 bases between them. The germline gives CDR1 LNHDA, CDR2 SQIVND (reference sequence). This CDR3 has 16 residues. The CDR3 is CATTMGLYRGNQPQHF. The DNA of the CDR3 is TGTGCCACCACGATGGGGTTGTACAGGGGCAATCAGCCCCAGCATTTT.